This is a list of T cell receptor beta chains from one sample in a study of shared clonotypes between healthy human individuals. The protocol was immunoSEQ multiplex PCR, while the TCRdb copy is restricted to in-frame clones and leaves out a portion. The table has 2 million or so clones, less than 95% seen once; the top ten hold 1% to 1.3%. The material sequenced was naive CD8+ T cells sorted from blood. These receptors originate from a man between 18 and 29 years old in good health. The CDR3 runs from the conserved cysteine through the conserved F or W. D genes are given only for firm matches. For some rows the clone size is stated as once, few or many, or as a class when expanded; others skip it.

v_gene: TRBV15; j_gene: TRBJ2-7; d_gene: NA; abundance: NA; CDR3nt: TGTGCCACCAGCAGAGATTTGGCCCACGAGCAGTACTTC; CDR3aa: CATSRDLAHEQYF
v_gene: TRBV6-1; j_gene: TRBJ2-2; d_gene: NA; abundance: NA; CDR3nt: TGTGCCAGCAGCTCCGGGGAGCTGTTTTTT; CDR3aa: CASSSGELFF
v_gene: TRBV25-1; j_gene: TRBJ2-2; d_gene: NA; abundance: once; CDR3nt: TGTGCCAGCAGTGAATCCCCCGGCGGGGAGCTGTTTTTT; CDR3aa: CASSESPGGELFF
v_gene: TRBV29-1; j_gene: TRBJ1-4; d_gene: NA; abundance: NA; CDR3nt: TGCAGCGTTGTGGCGGGGGCTAATGAAAAACTGTTTTTT; CDR3aa: CSVVAGANEKLFF
v_gene: TRBV7-9; j_gene: TRBJ2-7; d_gene: TRBD2; abundance: NA; CDR3nt: TGTGCCAGCAGCCCTTCTGAGGGACTAGTCGGTTACGAGCAGTACTTC; CDR3aa: CASSPSEGLVGYEQYF
v_gene: TRBV10-2; j_gene: TRBJ1-5; d_gene: NA; abundance: NA; CDR3nt: TGCGCCAGCTGGGACGGAAATCAGCCCCAGCATTTT; CDR3aa: CASWDGNQPQHF
v_gene: TRBV4-3; j_gene: TRBJ2-5; d_gene: NA; abundance: once; CDR3nt: TGCGCCAGCAGCCCGTTGACCGGAGGGGAGACCCAGTACTTC; CDR3aa: CASSPLTGGETQYF
v_gene: TRBV9; j_gene: TRBJ2-2; d_gene: TRBD2; abundance: NA; CDR3nt: TGTGCCAGCAGCGTAGCACTAGCGGGGGGATACACCGGGGAGCTGTTTTTT; CDR3aa: CASSVALAGGYTGELFF
v_gene: TRBV5-1; j_gene: TRBJ1-4; d_gene: NA; abundance: NA; CDR3nt: TGCGCCAGCAGCTTGGGCAGCTTTGCAACTAATGAAAAACTGTTTTTT; CDR3aa: CASSLGSFATNEKLFF
v_gene: TRBV28; j_gene: TRBJ1-2; d_gene: NA; abundance: NA; CDR3nt: TGTGCCAGCAGCTCCCCGTCGATAGAAGCTAACTATGGCTACACCTTC; CDR3aa: CASSSPSIEANYGYTF
v_gene: TRBV7-9; j_gene: TRBJ2-7; d_gene: NA; abundance: NA; CDR3nt: TGTGCCAGCAGCCCCCAGGACGGTGGTTACGAGCAGTACTTC; CDR3aa: CASSPQDGGYEQYF
v_gene: TRBV10-3; j_gene: TRBJ2-3; d_gene: NA; abundance: NA; CDR3nt: TGTGCCATCAGTGAGGGAGGAGATACGCAGTATTTT; CDR3aa: CAISEGGDTQYF
v_gene: TRBV13; j_gene: TRBJ2-1; d_gene: NA; abundance: NA; CDR3nt: TGTGCCAGCAGCCTAGGACAGAACAATGAGCAGTTCTTC; CDR3aa: CASSLGQNNEQFF
v_gene: TRBV19; j_gene: TRBJ2-5; d_gene: NA; abundance: NA; CDR3nt: TGTGCCAGGGGAAGCTTCAGGGCCCCGGAGGAGACCCAGTACTTC; CDR3aa: CARGSFRAPEETQYF
v_gene: TRBV5-6; j_gene: TRBJ1-1; d_gene: NA; abundance: NA; CDR3nt: TGTGCCAGCAGCTTGGGTTGGGCAGGTGAAGCTTTCTTT; CDR3aa: CASSLGWAGEAFF
v_gene: TRBV7-6; j_gene: TRBJ2-7; d_gene: NA; abundance: NA; CDR3nt: TGTGCCAGCAGCCTTACCCCAGGGGGGCTGTTCGAGCAGTACTTC; CDR3aa: CASSLTPGGLFEQYF
v_gene: TRBV5-4; j_gene: TRBJ2-5; d_gene: TRBD2; abundance: NA; CDR3nt: TGTGCCAGCAGCCATGCCGGGGGGACCCAAGAGACCCAGTACTTC; CDR3aa: CASSHAGGTQETQYF
v_gene: TRBV7-6; j_gene: TRBJ2-1; d_gene: NA; abundance: few; CDR3nt: TGTGCCAGCAGCTTAGGGGGCGATGAGCAGTTCTTC; CDR3aa: CASSLGGDEQFF
v_gene: TRBV5-4; j_gene: TRBJ1-3; d_gene: NA; abundance: NA; CDR3nt: TGTGCCAGCAGCTCGGAAGGGGAGGGAAACACCATATATTTT; CDR3aa: CASSSEGEGNTIYF
v_gene: TRBV29-1; j_gene: TRBJ1-2; d_gene: NA; abundance: NA; CDR3nt: TGCAGCGTTGAAGATCGTGATCATAACTATGGCTACACCTTC; CDR3aa: CSVEDRDHNYGYTF
v_gene: TRBV6-1; j_gene: TRBJ2-7; d_gene: TRBD1; abundance: once; CDR3nt: TGTGCCAGCAGTGACTACAGGGGCTACGAGCAGTACTTC; CDR3aa: CASSDYRGYEQYF
v_gene: TRBV4-1; j_gene: TRBJ2-1; d_gene: NA; abundance: once; CDR3nt: TGCGCCAGCAGCCAAACCGGGACACTGGCATACAATGAGCAGTTCTTC; CDR3aa: CASSQTGTLAYNEQFF
v_gene: TRBV27; j_gene: TRBJ2-2; d_gene: NA; abundance: once; CDR3nt: TGTGCCAGCGGTATGGACACCGGGGAGCTGTTTTTT; CDR3aa: CASGMDTGELFF